The T cell receptor (beta chain) under discussion was sequenced for a study of blood T cell repertoires in COVID-19. Across the whole study: Both acute and convalescent COVID-19 samples were obtained from the United States, Italy and Spain.

Original processing methods: Amplified reference gene primers provided the basis for estimating nucleated cell counts. Here immunoSEQ multiplex PCR was the method, and the copy in TCRdb shows in-frame clones only, minus some. V and J calls and clone size are those listed in that table; D and trimming were worked out from the DNA. The data hold some 350,000 clones, with more than 85% observed a single time. The ends were cut back, 8 bases at V and 3 bases at J, with 18 bases in the middle. The CDR3 length is 15 residues. The germline gives CDR1 MGHRA, CDR2 YSYEKL. The TCR was taken from a human donor in a cohort sampled during active COVID-19. Sequenced sample: peripheral blood. The rearrangement uses TRBV4-1 and TRBJ2-3; a possible D gene is TRBD2 (6 bases). CDR3 residues: CASRRLGLRTDTQYF. The CDR3 DNA reads as TGCGCCAGCCGCAGACTAGGGTTGAGAACAGATACGCAGTATTTT.